The present TCR beta chain was sequenced within a study of cytomegalovirus exposure and HLA in healthy donors (dated by TCRdb to 2016 to 2017). Regarding the complete study: In an earlier analysis of approximately 500 of the donors, 276 Gb of sequence data and 90 million to 130 million unique TCR beta sequences from approximately 180 million T cells were reported. The genetic ancestry cluster associated with self-reported Caucasian donors included around four fifths of the approximately 410 genotyped donors. Because of strong linkage in the cohort, roughly five DR-DQ haplotypes were treated as single units for association and clustering. A later genetic analysis used genome-wide SNP genotypes for about 65% of the 666 donors, treating that subset as a discovery cohort. To study patterns of TCR occurrence, a later analysis re-analyzed previously published TCR beta repertoires from several hundred donors and added high-resolution HLA genotyping. High-throughput TCR immunosequencing, statistical association of individual TCRs with disease status, and machine learning were combined to predict cytomegalovirus infection status. An earlier analysis of around 540 of the donors applied high-throughput TCR beta sequencing to assess whether each TCR beta V gene segment acted as functional or pseudogenic. Class I and class II HLA loci were covered by the typing at four-digit resolution. Donor age, sex, ethnicity and CMV serostatus were compiled together with the repertoire data. The study used immunosequencing to profile the T cell repertoires of more than 650 subjects and linked those repertoires to cytomegalovirus serostatus. All discovery cohort repertoires had been generated on a single sequencing platform. In addition to the first cohort of around 670 subjects, a separate validation cohort of over 90 different subjects was used. Roughly 300 gigabases of sequencing data and 70 million to 100 million unique TCR sequences were included in an early release covering several hundred HLA-typed donors. The study aimed to test whether signatures of past pathogen exposure could be identified by cataloging public T cell receptors. Among a few hundred genotyped donors of the cohort, an average of roughly 240,000 unique TCR beta nucleotide sequences were sequenced per donor, about a sixth of them non-productive. Rather than drawing on any new phenotypic data, the later analysis identified candidate immune exposures from TCR beta sequences and the way those sequences occurred across donors. Typing coverage varied by locus: roughly 629-630 donors for A, B, C, DRB1 and DQB1; roughly 500 for DQA1; approximately 610 for DPA1; about 450 for DPB1. Overall study results and their limits: In a later analysis, TCR association rates were found to vary across HLA loci, with the most associated TCRs seen for DRB1 alleles and the fewest for HLA-C alleles. The classifier was reported to diagnose cytomegalovirus status with high specificity and sensitivity in both the original cohort and the validation cohort. This cohort had only TCR beta chains sequenced, and the lack of alpha or paired-chain data limited which features could be detected. A group of highly shared sequence variants was considered likely to be a technical artifact of the sequencing pipeline. When HLA alleles, especially DR and DQ, strongly co-occurred, attributing TCR associations to individual alleles was difficult. A few of the identified cytomegalovirus-associated TCR beta chains were confirmed in vitro to be specific for cytomegalovirus antigens. For the cohort, immune exposure information was limited to CMV serostatus. In a later analysis, HLA-associated TCR beta chains were found to be more clonally expanded and to have lower generation probabilities than equally common non-associated chains. A further reported finding was that TCR beta sequences accurately predicted the HLA-A and HLA-B alleles for most subjects in the first cohort. It was suggested by the authors that the approach could potentially be generalized to other disease states and immunological phenotypes. A later analysis found that most CMV-associated TCR beta chains appeared HLA-restricted, with HLA associations seemingly driven largely by CMV exposure. A later analysis associated 16,951 TCR beta sequences with specific HLA alleles at a false discovery rate of 0.05. The 87-base-pair reads could not distinguish some IMGT-functional V segments, including TRBV6-2 and TRBV6-3, so those segments were excluded. In a later analysis, several top co-occurrence clusters were reported to appear linked to parvovirus B19, influenza, CMV and Epstein-Barr virus. Most TCR sequences were seen in very few donors, while some public TCRs were found in many individuals. Because some donors lacked HLA typing at each locus, the association tests relied only on the typed subset. Because counts were too low, some 17 rarely observed V segments, including chromosome 9 orphons, were excluded from the earlier analysis of fewer than 650 of the donors. Linkage disequilibrium might explain the correlated functional status among segregating V segments, but an unknown experimental factor could not be ruled out. Presence/absence analyses assumed roughly uniform sequencing depth across donors, an assumption that may not hold. According to a later genetic analysis, donors in an Asian-associated ancestry cluster had fewer N-insertions in productive TCRs than the approximately 650-donor mean. V-gene and J-gene trimming of TCR beta chains was associated with a missense DCLRE1C variant in a later genetic analysis, and the association was replicated in an independent cohort. In the study, approximately 160 TCR beta chains were listed as associated with cytomegalovirus. In an earlier analysis of 587 of the donors, most TCR beta V segments were observed in productive rearrangements about 87% or about 30% of the time, broadly matching IMGT annotations.

Here V drops 5 bases and J drops 5 bases, and the junction holds 2 bases not matched to any gene. The CDR3 starts with the cysteine, ends with the phenylalanine, and has 12 residues. The sequence is cut down to CDR3 DNA, 36 bases in frame from base 1. The germline V gene gives CDR1 as SGHVS and CDR2 as FNYEAQ. In total, 630 or so healthy bone marrow donors made up the cohort. At the time of sampling, all cohort members were nominally healthy, though unrecorded immune exposures were likely present. The donor tested CMV seropositive, placing the donor among the 290 or so seropositive members of the cohort. A peripheral blood sample was collected from each donor, and TCR beta sequencing was performed on peripheral blood mononuclear cells. The Qiagen DNeasy Blood Extraction Kit was used to extract genomic DNA from the blood cell samples. Details on this clone: There is no known antigen for this receptor. Qualities for individual bases were not recorded, and no much larger clone is one base off.

The library was made by the immunoSEQ multiplex PCR assay. For the multiplex PCR, a mixture combining 60 forward primers for TCR Vbeta segments and 13 reverse primers for TCR Jbeta segments was used. The CDR3 region of rearranged TCR beta genes was amplified from genomic DNA with a multiplex PCR assay. The Illumina HiSeq System was used to sequence the amplified TCR beta libraries as 87-base-pair reads. The published analysis was carried out like this. In a later analysis, tens of millions of unique TCR beta chains were counted across the approximately 640 repertoires, and some 10 million of these chains were shared by at least two donors. To remove PCR and sequencing errors, raw reads were error-corrected and collapsed into unique sequences using a nearest-neighbor algorithm that merged closely related sequences. V, D and J gene segments were assigned by aligning CDR3 sequences to IMGT reference sequences. Each retained sequence needed at least a six-nucleotide match to both a V gene segment and a J gene segment. Rearrangements were called productive when the CDR3 lacked stop codons and stayed in frame with V and J; all others were non-productive. CDR3 was defined by IMGT convention, running from the second conserved V-encoded cysteine to the conserved J-encoded phenylalanine. The earlier analysis of approximately 590 of the donors excluded any sequence lacking an unambiguous match to a single V gene segment. An earlier analysis of a few hundred of the donors called V segments functional above 56.7% productive rearrangements and segregating when the between-donor standard deviation exceeded 5%. To diagnose cytomegalovirus status from the catalog of TCR beta chain sequences, a statistical classification framework was built. V and J gene assignment, in a later analysis, came from comparing TCR nucleotide sequences with IMGT/GENE-DB human TR gene sequences. Using the TCRdist pipeline, a later analysis assigned CDR3 sequences along with most-parsimonious VDJ recombination scenarios. In a later analysis, each TCR beta chain was defined by its CDR3 amino acid sequence together with its V-gene family, and reads without a unique V-gene family were excluded. To address suspected cross-contamination and a sequencing artifact, a later analysis removed a few hundred highly shared, low-generation-probability nucleotide sequences. In a later analysis, a clonal expansion index was calculated for each public chain from normalized within-repertoire ranks of inferred template counts. In a later analysis, generation probabilities were computed using a VDJ recombination model fitted to out-of-frame rearrangements, and the results were checked against IGoR. In a later analysis, TCR-TCR, TCR-HLA and TCR-CMV co-occurrence was scored with hypergeometric tests, and a repertoire-size bias correction was applied to TCR pairs. False discovery rates were estimated in a later analysis by permuting HLA or CMV assignments 20 times. In a later analysis, co-occurring TCRs were grouped using DBSCAN, and TCRdist sequence similarity was added for clustering within HLA-allele-positive subsets. For co-occurrence clustering, repertoires with fewer than 30,000 or more than 120,000 public chains were excluded, along with a handful of repertoires with anomalous nucleotide sharing. Drawn from immuneACCESS, this table holds only the in-frame rearrangements with V and J called that TCRdb kept. Clones are partly lost; checked studies trace under half to an unresolved V gene and leave the rest unexplained. D and trimming were read from the DNA, whereas the V and J calls and clone size are those reported in that table. The sample yields about 180,000 clones; 65% to 85% were counted once. Around 1.4% of the sample comes from the top ten.

The TCR comes from a girl aged 10 to 17 in good health and CMV-seropositive. The chain links TRBV7-6 with TRBJ2-7, with 8 bases in between that match TRBD2. Material for sequencing was PBMCs. The CDR3 reads as follows: CASSSSGNEQYF. The DNA reads as follows: TGTGCCAGCAGCAGTAGCGGGAACGAGCAGTACTTC.